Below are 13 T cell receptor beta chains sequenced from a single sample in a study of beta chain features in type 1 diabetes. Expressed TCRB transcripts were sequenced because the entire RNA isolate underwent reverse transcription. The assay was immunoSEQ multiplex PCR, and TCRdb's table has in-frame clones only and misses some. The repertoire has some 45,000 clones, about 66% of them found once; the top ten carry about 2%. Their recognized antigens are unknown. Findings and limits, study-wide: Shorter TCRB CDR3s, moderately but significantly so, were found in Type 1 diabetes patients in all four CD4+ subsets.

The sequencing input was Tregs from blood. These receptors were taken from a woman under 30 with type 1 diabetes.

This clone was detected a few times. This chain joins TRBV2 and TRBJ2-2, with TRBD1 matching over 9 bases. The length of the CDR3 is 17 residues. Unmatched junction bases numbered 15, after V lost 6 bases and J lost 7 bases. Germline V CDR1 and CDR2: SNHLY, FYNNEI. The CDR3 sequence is CASSAGTGIQVDGELFF. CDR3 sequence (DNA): TGTGCCAGCAGCGCCGGGACAGGGATCCAGGTTGACGGGGAGCTGTTTTTT. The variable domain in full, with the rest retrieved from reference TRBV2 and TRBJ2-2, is EPEVTQTPSHQVTQMGQEVILRCVPISNHLYFYWYRQILGQKVEFLVSFYNNEISEKSEIFDDQFSVERPDGSNFTLKIRSTKLEDSAMYFCASSAGTGIQVDGELFFGEGSRLTVL.

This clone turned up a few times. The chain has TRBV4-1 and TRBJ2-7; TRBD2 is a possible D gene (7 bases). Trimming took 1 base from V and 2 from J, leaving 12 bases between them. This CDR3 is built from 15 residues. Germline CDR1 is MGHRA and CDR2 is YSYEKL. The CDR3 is CASSQGTRGTYEQYF. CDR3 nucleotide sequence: TGCGCCAGCAGCCAAGGGACTAGGGGGACCTACGAGCAGTACTTC.

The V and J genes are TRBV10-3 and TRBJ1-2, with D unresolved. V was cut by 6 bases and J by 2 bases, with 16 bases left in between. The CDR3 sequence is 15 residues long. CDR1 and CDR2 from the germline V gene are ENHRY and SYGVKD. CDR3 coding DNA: TGTGCCATCAGCCCGAGGTGGGAGGGAAACTATGGCTACACCTTC. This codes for CAISPRWEGNYGYTF.

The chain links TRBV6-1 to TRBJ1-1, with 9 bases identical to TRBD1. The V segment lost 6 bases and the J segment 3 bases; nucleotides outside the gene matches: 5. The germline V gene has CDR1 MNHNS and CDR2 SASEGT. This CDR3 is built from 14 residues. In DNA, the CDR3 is TGTGCCAGCAGATGGACAGGGGCTGACACTGAAGCTTTCTTT. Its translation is CASRWTGADTEAFF.

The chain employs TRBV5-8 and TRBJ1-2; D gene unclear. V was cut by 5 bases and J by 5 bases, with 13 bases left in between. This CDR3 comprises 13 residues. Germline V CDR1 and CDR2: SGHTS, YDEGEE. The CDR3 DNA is TGTGCCAGCAGTCTATGGGGAGTATATGGCTACACCTTC. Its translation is CASSLWGVYGYTF.

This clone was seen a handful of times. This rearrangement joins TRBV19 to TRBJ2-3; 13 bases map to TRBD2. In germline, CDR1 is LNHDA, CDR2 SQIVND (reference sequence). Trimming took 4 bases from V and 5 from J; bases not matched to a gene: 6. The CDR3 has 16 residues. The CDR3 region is CASSTRGLAGIDTQYF. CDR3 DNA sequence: TGTGCCAGTAGTACCCGGGGACTAGCGGGAATAGATACGCAGTATTTT.

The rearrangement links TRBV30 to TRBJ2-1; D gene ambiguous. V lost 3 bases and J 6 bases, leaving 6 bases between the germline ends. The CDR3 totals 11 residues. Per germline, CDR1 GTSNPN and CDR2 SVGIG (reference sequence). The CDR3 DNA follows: TGTGCCTGGAGGTCTATCAATGAGCAGTTCTTC. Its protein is CAWRSINEQFF.

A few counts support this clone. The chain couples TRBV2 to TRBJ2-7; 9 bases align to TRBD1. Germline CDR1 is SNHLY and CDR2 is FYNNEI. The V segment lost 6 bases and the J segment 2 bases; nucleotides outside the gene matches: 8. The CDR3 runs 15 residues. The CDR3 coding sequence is TGTGCCAGCAGATTCGGGACAGGGCCTACCTACGAGCAGTACTTC. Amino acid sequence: CASRFGTGPTYEQYF.

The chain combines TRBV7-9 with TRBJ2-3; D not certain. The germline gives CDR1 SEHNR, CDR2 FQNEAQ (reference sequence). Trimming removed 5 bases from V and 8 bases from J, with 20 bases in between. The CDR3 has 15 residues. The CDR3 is CASSPAAGGLVTQYF. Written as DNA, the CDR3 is TGTGCCAGCAGCCCCGCCGCAGGTGGTCTCGTTACGCAGTATTTT.

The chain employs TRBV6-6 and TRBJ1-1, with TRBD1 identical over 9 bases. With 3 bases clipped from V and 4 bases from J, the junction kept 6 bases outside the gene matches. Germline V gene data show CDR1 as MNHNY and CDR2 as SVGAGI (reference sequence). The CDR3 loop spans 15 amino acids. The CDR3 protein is CASSYPGQGTTEAFF. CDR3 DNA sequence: TGTGCCAGCAGTTATCCGGGACAGGGTACCACTGAAGCTTTCTTT.

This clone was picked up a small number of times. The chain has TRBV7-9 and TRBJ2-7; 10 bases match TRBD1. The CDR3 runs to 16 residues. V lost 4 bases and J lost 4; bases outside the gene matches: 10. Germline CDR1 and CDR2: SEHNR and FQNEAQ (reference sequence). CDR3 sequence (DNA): TGTGCCAGCAGCTCCTTCCGGGACAGGGGATATTACGAGCAGTACTTC. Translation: CASSSFRDRGYYEQYF. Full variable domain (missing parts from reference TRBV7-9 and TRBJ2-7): DTGVSQNPRHKITKRGQNVTFRCDPISEHNRLYWYRQTLGQGPEFLTYFQNEAQLEKSRLLSDRFSAERPKGSFSTLEIQRTEQGDSAMYLCASSSFRDRGYYEQYFGPGTRLTVT.

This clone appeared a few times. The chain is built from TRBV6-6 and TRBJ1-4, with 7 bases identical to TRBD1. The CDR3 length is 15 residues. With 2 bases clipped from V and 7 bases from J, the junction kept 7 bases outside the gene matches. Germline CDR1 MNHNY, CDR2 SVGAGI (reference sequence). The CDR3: CASSYPVTGVEKLFF. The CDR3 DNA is TGTGCCAGCAGTTACCCCGTAACAGGGGTTGAAAAACTGTTTTTT.

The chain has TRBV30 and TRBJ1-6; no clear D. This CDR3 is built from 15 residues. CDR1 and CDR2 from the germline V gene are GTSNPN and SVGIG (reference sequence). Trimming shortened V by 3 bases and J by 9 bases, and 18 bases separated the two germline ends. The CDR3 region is CAWRKGTWLGSPLHF. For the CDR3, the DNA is TGTGCCTGGAGGAAAGGCACATGGCTAGGTTCACCCCTCCACTTT.